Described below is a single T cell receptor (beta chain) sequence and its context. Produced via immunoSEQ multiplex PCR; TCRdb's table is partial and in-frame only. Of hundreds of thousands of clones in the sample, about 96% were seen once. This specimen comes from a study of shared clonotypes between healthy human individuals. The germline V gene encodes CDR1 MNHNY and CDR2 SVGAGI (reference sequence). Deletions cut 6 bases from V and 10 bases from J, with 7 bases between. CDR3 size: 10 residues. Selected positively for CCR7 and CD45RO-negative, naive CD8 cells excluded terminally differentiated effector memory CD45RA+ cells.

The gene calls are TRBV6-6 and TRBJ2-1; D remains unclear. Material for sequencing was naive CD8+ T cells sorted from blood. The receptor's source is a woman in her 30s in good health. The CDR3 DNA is TGTGCCAGCAGGGACGACGAGCAGTTCTTC. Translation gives CASRDDEQFF.